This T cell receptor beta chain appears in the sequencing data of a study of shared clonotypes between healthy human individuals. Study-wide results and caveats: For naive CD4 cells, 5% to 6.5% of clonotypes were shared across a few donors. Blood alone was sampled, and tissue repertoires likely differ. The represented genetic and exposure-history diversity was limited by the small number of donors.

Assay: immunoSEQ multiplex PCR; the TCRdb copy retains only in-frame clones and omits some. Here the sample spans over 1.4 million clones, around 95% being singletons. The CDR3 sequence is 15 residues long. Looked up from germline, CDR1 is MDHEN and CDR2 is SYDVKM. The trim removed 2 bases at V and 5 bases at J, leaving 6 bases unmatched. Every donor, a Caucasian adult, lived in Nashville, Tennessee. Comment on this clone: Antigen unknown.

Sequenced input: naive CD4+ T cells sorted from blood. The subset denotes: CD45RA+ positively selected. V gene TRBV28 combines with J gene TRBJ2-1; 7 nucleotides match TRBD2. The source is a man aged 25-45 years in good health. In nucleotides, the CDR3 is TGTGCCAGCAGTTTAAGGACTAGGGACCACAATGAGCAGTTCTTC. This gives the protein CASSLRTRDHNEQFF. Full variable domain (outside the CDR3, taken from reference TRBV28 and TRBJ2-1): DVKVTQSSRYLVKRTGEKVFLECVQDMDHENMFWYRQDPGLGLRLIYFSYDVKMKEKGDIPEGYSVSREKKERFSLILESASTNQTSMYLCASSLRTRDHNEQFFGPGTRLTVL.